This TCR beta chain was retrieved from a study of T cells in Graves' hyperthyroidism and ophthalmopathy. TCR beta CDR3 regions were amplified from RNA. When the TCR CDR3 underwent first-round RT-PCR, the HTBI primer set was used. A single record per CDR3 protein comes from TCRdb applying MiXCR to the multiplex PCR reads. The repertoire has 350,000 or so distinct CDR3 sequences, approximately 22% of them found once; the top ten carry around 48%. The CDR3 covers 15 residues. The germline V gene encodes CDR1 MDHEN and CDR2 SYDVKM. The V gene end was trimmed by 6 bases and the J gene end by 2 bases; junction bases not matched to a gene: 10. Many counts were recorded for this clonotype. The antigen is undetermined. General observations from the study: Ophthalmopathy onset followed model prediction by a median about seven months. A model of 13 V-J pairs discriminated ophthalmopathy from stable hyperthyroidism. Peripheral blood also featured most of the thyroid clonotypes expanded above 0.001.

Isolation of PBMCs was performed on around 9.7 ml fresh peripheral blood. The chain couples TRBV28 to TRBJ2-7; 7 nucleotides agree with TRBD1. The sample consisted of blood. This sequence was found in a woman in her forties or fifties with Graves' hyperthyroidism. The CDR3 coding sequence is TGTGCCAGCAGCCGACCTGGACAGGAACCCTACGAGCAGTACTTC. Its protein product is CASSRPGQEPYEQYF.